The sequence of this T cell receptor beta chain was determined in a study of control samples from healthy donors and cancer patients. The repertoire was sequenced with immunoSEQ multiplex PCR; TCRdb's copy has only in-frame clones and lacks some. The table shows over 150,000 clones, with roughly 92% occurring only once. The CDR3 consists of 15 residues. The V gene end was trimmed by 3 bases and the J gene end by 4 bases; junction bases not matched to a gene: 8. The V gene's germline CDR1 is LNHDA and CDR2 SQIVND (reference sequence). Sequencing input: blood. The clonotype originates from a young woman in good health. V is TRBV19 and J is TRBJ1-2; TRBD1 aligns across 7 bases. As DNA, the CDR3 is TGTGCCAGTAGTATTCCGGACAGGTTAGGCTATGGCTACACCTTC. It encodes CASSIPDRLGYGYTF.